This TCR beta chain was retrieved from a study of cytomegalovirus exposure and HLA in healthy donors. The CDR3 is 15 amino acids. V shed 5 bases and J shed 2 bases, with 15 bases lying between them. Looked up from germline, CDR1 is MDHEN and CDR2 is SYDVKM. Everyone who donated was a healthy bone marrow donor. 60 Vbeta and 13 Jbeta primers were used in PCR. Sequenced by immunoSEQ multiplex PCR; TCRdb stores in-frame clones only, minus some. Among some 190,000 clones, roughly 83% were seen once, and the ten largest hold 0.95% to 1.5%. The receptor was derived from a boy younger than 10 in good health and CMV-seronegative. V and J are TRBV28 and TRBJ2-5; D ambiguous. Material: PBMCs. CDR3 DNA sequence: TGTGCCAGCAGTCCCCTGGGCTTAAGGCAAGAGACCCAGTACTTC. This gives the protein CASSPLGLRQETQYF.